This T cell receptor beta chain was sequenced in a study of T-cell reconstitution after alpha-beta-depleted transplantation in children. General study results and limits: T-cell counts and diversity were attributed mostly to newly produced T cells one year after transplant. Surviving recipient T cells and intrathymic progenitors accounted for some patients' high TCRbeta diversity at day 60. Reportedly, only several hundred clones from non-depleted graft cells drove alpha-beta T-cell counts at about two months.

V gave up 5 bases and J gave up 6 bases; unmatched junction bases: 7. The germline gives CDR1 SGHVS, CDR2 FNYEAQ. This CDR3 spans 13 amino acids. This clonotype was observed once. Its antigen is still unknown. Researchers prepared the TCRbeta library using unique molecular identifiers, the study reports. MiXCR was run by TCRdb on the PCR reads, yielding one entry per CDR3 protein. The table records approximately 650,000 distinct CDR3 sequences, about 12% of them present only once. Sequenced material: PBMCs, taken before TCRalphabeta/CD19-depleted stem cell transplant. The chain employs TRBV7-6 and TRBJ2-7, with 7 bases lining up with TRBD2. This clonotype was sampled from a girl aged 2 to 9 with congenital amegakaryocytic thrombocytopenia, due to receive a stem cell transplant. CDR3 coding DNA: TGTGCCAGCAGCCCCGGGGCTAGCGGCGAGCAGTACTTC. This gives the protein CASSPGASGEQYF.